This paragraph reports one TCR beta chain. This clone was detected only a few times. The antigen it recognizes is unknown. Within one base of it there is no much larger clone, and no base qualities were kept. This sample is part of a study of beta chain features in type 1 diabetes (dated 2018 in TCRdb). Study-wide context: Mean age, gender distribution, total cell number and subset yield did not differ between patients and healthy donors. A total of 107,917,701 sorted cells were examined across all samples, and the number of cells per subset was strongly correlated with RNA yield. The study compared TCRB repertoires of sorted circulating CD4+ T cell subsets between recently diagnosed type 1 diabetes patients and matched healthy donors. Whereas all 30 or so donors provided naive and central memory subsets, regulatory and stem cell-like memory subsets were isolated from just 8 patients and roughly 8 healthy donors. Study-wide conclusions, independent of this receptor: At VDJ recombination sites, type 1 diabetes patients had fewer insertions and more deleted nucleotides, which implies abnormalities in thymic rearrangement. Shorter templates might have been favored by PCR, but patient and control samples were amplified and corrected together, so both groups would have been affected equally by any skew. Naive, central memory and regulatory TCRB repertoires appeared to be more alike among patients than among healthy donors. Because cDNA rather than genomic DNA was sequenced, highly expressing activated cells could have been over-represented, although no difference in activation and CD3 levels was found between groups. Only small numbers of individuals were included in the HLA sub-analyses, which left unresolved whether HLA type had any influence on TCRB rearrangement. In all four CD4+ subsets, TCRB CDR3 length was moderately but significantly shorter in type 1 diabetes patients.

Each donor gave one peripheral blood draw, averaging roughly 100 mL, which was collected into heparinised tubes. Using a panel that included CD45RO, CCR7, CD25, CD127, CD95 and CD27, naive, central memory, regulatory and stem cell-like memory CD4+ T cells were sorted on a BD FACSAria II. All sorted populations exceeded 95% purity. Right away, PBMCs were isolated by Lymphoprep density gradient centrifugation and were stained directly, with no culture step. So that batch effects would be minimized, each experiment stained and sorted samples in pairs, pairing one healthy donor with one patient. The entire amount of isolated RNA was reverse transcribed using the High Capacity cDNA Reverse Transcription Kit, so the sequenced TCRB transcripts were expressed ones. Deep immunoSEQ sequencing was performed on naive, central memory and regulatory T cell samples, with an average of around 3.5 million total reads per sample. Sorted cells were lysed in RLT buffer, and RNA was extracted using DNase-treated RNeasy Micro or Mini kits according to cell number. Each cell subset was processed on its own to prevent cross-contamination, while patient and healthy donor samples were processed together. The immunoSEQ multiplex PCR was used to amplify TCRB sequences from cDNA, yielding 87-bp fragments that span the CDR3 region. Amplicons were sequenced on the Illumina HiSeq platform. The original pipeline was this. Synthetic template baselines were used to correct PCR bias computationally, reads within Hamming distance 2 were collapsed together, and singletons that could not be merged were discarded. Reads were aligned against IMGT so that V, D and J genes, CDR3 length and insertions or deletions at six rearrangement sites could be assigned. Within each subset, clonotype counts were normalized to sorted cell number, and only after that were true diversity and Gini coefficients computed with the tcR R package. The overlap coefficient, calculated on TCRB nucleotide sequences, was used to measure repertoire sharing. Out-of-frame TCRB sequences from naive cells were analyzed to stand in for the pre-selection repertoire. This immuneACCESS table, as held by TCRdb, lists in-frame sequences with V and J called but not all clones. Of the missing ones, under half trace to an unresolved V gene in checked studies; the others have no known cause. The V and J calls and the clone size are those of that table, but D and trimming were determined from the DNA. Recorded for this sample are roughly 330,000 clones; 13% of them occurred a single time. 0.015% of the sample goes to the ten largest clones.

The CDR3 measures 16 amino acids from cysteine to phenylalanine. The entry retains the CDR3 DNA only, 48 bases that are in frame from base 1. The germline V gene provides CDR1 SGHAT and CDR2 FQNNGV. V was cut back by 1 base and J by 4 bases, leaving a gap of 16 bases between them. The rearrangement joined TRBV11-2 to TRBJ2-5; tentative D gene TRBD2, with 5 bases matching. The receptor was derived from a woman aged 18-29 years with type 1 diabetes. What was sequenced was naive CD4+ T cells from blood. In the paper's terms, the cell subset or site label means: true naive CD4+ T cells. This receptor has the CDR3 CASSLGRRGSLETQYF. The DNA is as follows: TGTGCCAGCAGCTTAGGGCGGCGCGGGTCTTTAGAGACCCAGTACTTC.